Shown below are 11 T cell receptor beta chains from a single sample sequenced in a study of blood T cell repertoires in COVID-19. Sequencing used immunoSEQ multiplex PCR; TCRdb keeps in-frame clones, though not all of them. Here the sample spans approximately 33,000 clones, around 90% being singletons. The sample comprised peripheral blood. Receptors were obtained from a man aged 55-75 years with COVID-19, enrolled during active disease.

The V and J genes are TRBV12-5 and TRBJ1-6; TRBD1 agrees at 8 bases. The CDR3 length is 12 residues. The trim removed 6 bases at V and 10 bases at J, leaving 2 bases unmatched. CDR1 LGHNT and CDR2 FRNRAP come from the germline V gene. The CDR3 is CASGRQGSPLHF. DNA of the CDR3: TGTGCTAGTGGCCGACAGGGGTCACCCCTCCACTTT.

The chain joins TRBV30 to TRBJ2-3; 9 bases are shared with TRBD2. The germline V gene has CDR1 GTSNPN and CDR2 SVGIG (reference sequence). The trim removed 2 bases at V and 2 bases at J, leaving 8 bases unmatched. This CDR3 is 16 amino acids long. Written as DNA, the CDR3 is TGTGCCTGGAGTCCTCTGACTAGCGGCCTCACAGATACGCAGTATTTT. It is translated as CAWSPLTSGLTDTQYF.

The V call is TRBV28, the J call TRBJ1-1, with 7 bases aligning to TRBD1. The CDR3 covers 13 residues. With 6 bases clipped from V and 11 bases from J, the junction kept 12 bases outside the gene matches. Germline CDR1 reads MDHEN; CDR2 reads SYDVKM. CDR3 sequence reads: CASSNTEQGRAFF. The CDR3 DNA reads as TGTGCCAGCAGCAATACTGAACAGGGGCGGGCTTTCTTT.

In DNA form, the CDR3 reads TGTGCCAGCTCTCGGACAGCAGATTACCTCCTCGGGGAGCAGTACTTC. Encoded protein: CASSRTADYLLGEQYF. The chain employs TRBV2 and TRBJ2-7, with D possibly TRBD1 on 6 matching bases. V was cut by 8 bases and J by 7 bases, with 27 bases left in between. The CDR3 has 16 residues. Germline CDR1 and CDR2: SNHLY and FYNNEI.

CDR3 protein: CASRPPGGWPGGESAFF. The CDR3 DNA sequence: TGTGCCAGCAGACCCCCAGGGGGATGGCCAGGAGGGGAAAGCGCGTTCTTC. The rearrangement joins TRBV28 to TRBJ2-1, with D perhaps TRBD1 (7 bases). With 6 bases removed from V and 15 bases from J, the gap between germline ends came to 33 bases. CDR1 and CDR2 (germline): MDHEN, SYDVKM. The CDR3 spans 17 residues.

The chain joins TRBV27 to TRBJ2-1; 7 bases match TRBD2. CDR1 is MNHEY and CDR2 is SMNVEV in the germline V gene (reference sequence). V shed 4 bases and J 1 base; nucleotides not matched to a gene: 4. This CDR3 comprises 15 residues. The CDR3 nucleotides read TGTGCCAGCAGTTGGGGAGGGTTGTCCTACAATGAGCAGTTCTTC. The encoded protein is CASSWGGLSYNEQFF.

This clone has only one observation. Other nucleotide sequences in the sample specify the same CDR3. V gene TRBV6-2 or TRBV6-3 combines with J gene TRBJ2-1; 8 nucleotides match TRBD1. With V trimmed by 5 bases and J by 13 bases, 7 bases remained unmatched. There are 12 residues in the CDR3. Germline CDR1 and CDR2: MNHEY and SVGEGT. The CDR3 region is CASSRDRGLQFF. The CDR3, as DNA: TGTGCCAGCAGTCGCGACAGGGGCTTACAGTTCTTC.

The CDR3 DNA is TGTGCCAGCAGCACAAACGGGGAAGTGTACAATGAGCAGTTCTTC. Translating gives CASSTNGEVYNEQFF. The chain combines TRBV5-5 with TRBJ2-1; a possible D gene is TRBD2 (5 bases). The CDR3 covers 15 residues. Germline V CDR1 and CDR2: SGHKS, YYEKEE (reference sequence). The germline V and J ends were trimmed by 4 bases and 4 bases, with 15 bases remaining between them.

The gene calls are TRBV28 and TRBJ1-5; a possible D gene is TRBD1 (6 bases). The CDR3 sequence is 14 residues long. The germline gives CDR1 MDHEN, CDR2 SYDVKM. V was shortened by 6 bases and J by 1 base, with 10 bases between the two germline ends. In DNA form, the CDR3 reads TGTGCCAGCAGCCAGGGACAAAGCAATCAGCCCCAGCATTTT. Its protein product is CASSQGQSNQPQHF.

The chain has TRBV19 and TRBJ2-5; 11 bases fit TRBD2. After removal of 0 bases from V and 5 bases from J, the junction contained 5 bases not matched to a gene. Germline loops: CDR1 LNHDA, CDR2 SQIVND (reference sequence). The CDR3 totals 16 residues. The CDR3 region is CASSIDPLAGVETQYF. The CDR3 DNA reads as TGTGCCAGTAGTATAGATCCACTAGCGGGAGTGGAGACCCAGTACTTC.

The J gene is TRBJ2-1, the V gene TRBV18; TRBD2 matches at 12 bases. CDR1 is KGHSH, CDR2 LQKENI, per germline. This CDR3 comprises 15 residues. The trim removed 5 bases at V and 6 bases at J, leaving 5 bases unmatched. This CDR3 is CASSATSGSSNEQFF. CDR3 nucleotide sequence: TGTGCCAGCTCAGCGACTAGCGGGAGTTCCAATGAGCAGTTCTTC.